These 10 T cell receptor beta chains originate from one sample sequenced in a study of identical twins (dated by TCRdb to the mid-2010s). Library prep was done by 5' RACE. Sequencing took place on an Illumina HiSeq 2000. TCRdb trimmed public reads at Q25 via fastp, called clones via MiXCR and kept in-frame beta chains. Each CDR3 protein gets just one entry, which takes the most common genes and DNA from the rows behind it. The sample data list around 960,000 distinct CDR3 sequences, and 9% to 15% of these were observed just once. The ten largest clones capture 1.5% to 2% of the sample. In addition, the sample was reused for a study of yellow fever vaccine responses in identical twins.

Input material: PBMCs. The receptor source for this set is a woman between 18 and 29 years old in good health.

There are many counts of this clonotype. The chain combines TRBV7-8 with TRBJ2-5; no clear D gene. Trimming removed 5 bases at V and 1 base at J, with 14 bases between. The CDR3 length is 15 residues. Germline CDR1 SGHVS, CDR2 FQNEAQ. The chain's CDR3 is CASSTSGPTQETQYF. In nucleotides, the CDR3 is TGTGCCAGCAGCACCTCCGGGCCCACCCAAGAGACCCAGTACTTC.

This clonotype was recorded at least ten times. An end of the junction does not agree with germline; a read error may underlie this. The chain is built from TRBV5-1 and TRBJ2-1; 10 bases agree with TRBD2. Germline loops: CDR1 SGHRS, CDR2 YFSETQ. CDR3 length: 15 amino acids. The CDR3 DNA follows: TGTGCCAGCAGCTTGCTAGCGGGAGTTTACAATGAGCAGTTCTTC. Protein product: CASSLLAGVYNEQFF.

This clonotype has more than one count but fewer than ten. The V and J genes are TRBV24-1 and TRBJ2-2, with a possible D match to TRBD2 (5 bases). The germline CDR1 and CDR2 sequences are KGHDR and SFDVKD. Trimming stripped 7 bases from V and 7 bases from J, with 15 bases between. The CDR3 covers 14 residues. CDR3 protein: CATSVTNRGGELFF. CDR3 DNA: TGTGCCACCAGCGTGACTAACCGGGGCGGGGAGCTGTTTTTT.

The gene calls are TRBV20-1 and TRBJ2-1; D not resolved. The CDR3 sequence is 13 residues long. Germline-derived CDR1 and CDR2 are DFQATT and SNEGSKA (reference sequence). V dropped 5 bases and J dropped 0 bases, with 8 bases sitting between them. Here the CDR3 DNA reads TGCAGTGCTGACTGGAGCTCCTACAATGAGCAGTTCTTC. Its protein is CSADWSSYNEQFF.

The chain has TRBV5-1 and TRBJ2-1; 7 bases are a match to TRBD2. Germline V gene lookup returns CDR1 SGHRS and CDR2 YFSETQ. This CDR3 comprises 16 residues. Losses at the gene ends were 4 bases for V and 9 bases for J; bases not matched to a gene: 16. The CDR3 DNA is TGCGCCAGCAGCGACAAGGAGTGGGAGGGCCATCGTGAGCAGTTCTTC. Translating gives CASSDKEWEGHREQFF. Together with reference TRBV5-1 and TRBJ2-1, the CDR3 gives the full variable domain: KAGVTQTPRYLIKTRGQQVTLSCSPISGHRSVSWYQQTPGQGLQFLFEYFSETQRNKGNFPGRFSGRQFSNSRSEMNVSTLELGDSALYLCASSDKEWEGHREQFFGPGTRLTVL.

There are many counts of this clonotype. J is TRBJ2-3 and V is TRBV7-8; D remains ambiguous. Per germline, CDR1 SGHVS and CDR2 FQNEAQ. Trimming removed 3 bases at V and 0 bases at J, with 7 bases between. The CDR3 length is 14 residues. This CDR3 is CASSLTQSTDTQYF. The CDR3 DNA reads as TGTGCCAGCAGCTTGACACAAAGCACAGATACGCAGTATTTT.

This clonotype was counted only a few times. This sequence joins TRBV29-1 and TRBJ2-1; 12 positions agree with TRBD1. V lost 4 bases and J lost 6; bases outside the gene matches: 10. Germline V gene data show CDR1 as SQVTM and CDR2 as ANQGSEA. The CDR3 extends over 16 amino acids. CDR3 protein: CSVGGEGQGAINEQFF. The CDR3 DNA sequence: TGCAGCGTTGGAGGGGAGGGACAGGGGGCAATCAATGAGCAGTTCTTC.

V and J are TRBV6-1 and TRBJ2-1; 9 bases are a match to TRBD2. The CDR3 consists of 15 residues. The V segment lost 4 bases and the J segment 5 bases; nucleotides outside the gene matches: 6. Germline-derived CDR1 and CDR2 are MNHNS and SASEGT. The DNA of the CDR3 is TGTGCCAGCAGTGTTCCTCTAGCGGGACACAATGAGCAGTTCTTC. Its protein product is CASSVPLAGHNEQFF.

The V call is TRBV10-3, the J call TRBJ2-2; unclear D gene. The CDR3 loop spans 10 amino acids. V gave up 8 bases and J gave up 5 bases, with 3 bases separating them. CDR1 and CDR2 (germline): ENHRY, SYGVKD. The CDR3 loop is CAIGTGELFF. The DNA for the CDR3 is TGTGCCATCGGTACCGGGGAGCTGTTTTTT.

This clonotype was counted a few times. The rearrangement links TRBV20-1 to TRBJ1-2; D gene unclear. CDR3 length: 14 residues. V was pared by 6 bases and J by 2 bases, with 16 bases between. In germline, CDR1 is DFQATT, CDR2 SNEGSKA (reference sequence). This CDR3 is CSAYPRGGNYGYTF. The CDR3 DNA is TGCAGTGCGTATCCCCGGGGAGGAAACTATGGCTACACCTTC.